A selection of T cell receptor beta chains follows, all from one sample in a study of OX40 agonist ivuxolimab in advanced cancers. TCRdb keeps only in-frame clones here, not all; method: immunoSEQ multiplex PCR. The data show 22,000 or so clones, over 65% seen once. This specimen consisted of CD4+ or CD8+ T cells sorted from blood, obtained in a trial of the OX40 agonist ivuxolimab. The source of these receptors is an adult with an advanced solid tumor such as melanoma, head and neck, liver or kidney cancer. Each CDR3 is given with its conserved first and last residue. The D gene is left open where the match is weak. Only some rows state a clone size, as once, few, many or a class for expanded clones.

v_call: TRBV2
j_call: TRBJ1-1
d_call: NA
clone_size: NA
cdr3_nt: TGTGCCAGCAGTGAGTGGGACGGGAACACTGAAGCTTTCTTT
cdr3_aa: CASSEWDGNTEAFF

v_call: TRBV6-5
j_call: TRBJ1-5
d_call: TRBD1
clone_size: medium-sized
cdr3_nt: TGTGCCAGCAGCCATGGGACAGGGGCCAATCAGCCCCAGCATTTT
cdr3_aa: CASSHGTGANQPQHF

v_call: TRBV18
j_call: TRBJ2-2
d_call: NA
clone_size: NA
cdr3_nt: TGTGCCAGCTCACCACCGGTCACCGGGGAGCTGTTTTTT
cdr3_aa: CASSPPVTGELFF

v_call: TRBV15
j_call: TRBJ2-1
d_call: TRBD2
clone_size: NA
cdr3_nt: TGTGCCACCAGCAGATCGTGGTCTAGCGGGAGCAATGAGCAGTTCTTC
cdr3_aa: CATSRSWSSGSNEQFF

v_call: TRBV7-9
j_call: TRBJ2-7
d_call: NA
clone_size: NA
cdr3_nt: TGTGCCAGCACCTCCGGCCCCGGACTACCTACTTACGAGCAGTACTTC
cdr3_aa: CASTSGPGLPTYEQYF

v_call: TRBV5-4
j_call: TRBJ2-7
d_call: NA
clone_size: NA
cdr3_nt: TGTGCCAGCAGCGCCTGGCGGGCCTACGAGCAGTACTTC
cdr3_aa: CASSAWRAYEQYF

v_call: TRBV4-1
j_call: TRBJ2-7
d_call: NA
clone_size: once
cdr3_nt: TGCGCCAGCAGCCAAGAGCCCCCCGTAGGTAGGTCTGGGGGCGAGCAGTACTTC
cdr3_aa: CASSQEPPVGRSGGEQYF

v_call: TRBV2
j_call: TRBJ2-2
d_call: TRBD1
clone_size: NA
cdr3_nt: TGTGCCAGCAGAGAGGACAGGGGGCACACCGGGGAGCTGTTTTTT
cdr3_aa: CASREDRGHTGELFF

v_call: TRBV4-1
j_call: TRBJ1-2
d_call: NA
clone_size: NA
cdr3_nt: TGCGCCAGCAGCCAAGAGGTGAGGGCCTATGGCTACACCTTC
cdr3_aa: CASSQEVRAYGYTF

v_call: TRBV15
j_call: TRBJ2-3
d_call: TRBD2
clone_size: NA
cdr3_nt: TGTGCCACCAGCAGAGATAGTTGGACTAGCGGTTTCACAGATACGCAGTATTTT
cdr3_aa: CATSRDSWTSGFTDTQYF

v_call: TRBV6-6
j_call: TRBJ1-1
d_call: NA
clone_size: few
cdr3_nt: TGTGCCAGCAGTTACGCAGGGGTCACTGAAGCTTTCTTT
cdr3_aa: CASSYAGVTEAFF

v_call: TRBV4-1
j_call: TRBJ2-3
d_call: NA
clone_size: NA
cdr3_nt: TGCGCCAGCAGCCCAAGACTCACCCCAACAGATACGCAGTATTTT
cdr3_aa: CASSPRLTPTDTQYF

v_call: TRBV28
j_call: TRBJ2-7
d_call: TRBD1
clone_size: NA
cdr3_nt: TGTGCCAGCAGTTTATCTGAGGGACAGGGGACCTACGAGCAGTACTTC
cdr3_aa: CASSLSEGQGTYEQYF

v_call: TRBV30
j_call: TRBJ1-5
d_call: TRBD1
clone_size: NA
cdr3_nt: TGTGCCTGGACCCTGACAGGGGTGGGCAATCAGCCCCAGCATTTT
cdr3_aa: CAWTLTGVGNQPQHF

v_call: TRBV15
j_call: TRBJ2-7
d_call: NA
clone_size: NA
cdr3_nt: TGTGCCACCAGCAGGGACAAAGGAAGCTACGAGCAGTACTTC
cdr3_aa: CATSRDKGSYEQYF

v_call: TRBV9
j_call: TRBJ1-5
d_call: TRBD1
clone_size: NA
cdr3_nt: TGTGCCAGCAGCCCGGGGACAGGGTGGAATCAGCCCCAGCATTTT
cdr3_aa: CASSPGTGWNQPQHF

v_call: TRBV7-9
j_call: TRBJ1-1
d_call: NA
clone_size: few
cdr3_nt: TGTGCCAGCAGCTTACGAGACGGAGTGAACACTGAAGCTTTCTTT
cdr3_aa: CASSLRDGVNTEAFF

v_call: TRBV19
j_call: TRBJ1-1
d_call: NA
clone_size: NA
cdr3_nt: TGTGCCAGTAGTCAGGGCTATGCTACTGAAGCTTTCTTT
cdr3_aa: CASSQGYATEAFF

v_call: TRBV2
j_call: TRBJ2-7
d_call: NA
clone_size: NA
cdr3_nt: TGTGCCAGCAGGGAGGAGGGGGCTGGCGAGCAGTACTTC
cdr3_aa: CASREEGAGEQYF

v_call: TRBV7-6
j_call: TRBJ2-2
d_call: TRBD2
clone_size: NA
cdr3_nt: TGTGCCAGCAGCTTAGGCCTAGCGGGGGGTAACACCGGGGAGCTGTTTTTT
cdr3_aa: CASSLGLAGGNTGELFF

v_call: TRBV7-8
j_call: TRBJ1-2
d_call: TRBD1
clone_size: NA
cdr3_nt: TGTGCCAGCAGCGTAAGACAGGGTCAGGCCTATGGCTACACCTTC
cdr3_aa: CASSVRQGQAYGYTF

v_call: TRBV7-9
j_call: TRBJ1-1
d_call: NA
clone_size: NA
cdr3_nt: TGTGCCAGCAGCCCCCGGTCAGCCACTTGGAACACTGAAGCTTTCTTT
cdr3_aa: CASSPRSATWNTEAFF

v_call: TRBV6-5
j_call: TRBJ1-6
d_call: NA
clone_size: NA
cdr3_nt: TGTGCCAGCTATTTGGAAGGGAATTCACCCCTCCACTTT
cdr3_aa: CASYLEGNSPLHF

v_call: TRBV19
j_call: TRBJ2-5
d_call: NA
clone_size: NA
cdr3_nt: TGTGCCAGTAGTTCGTACAGACAACAAGAGACCCAGTACTTC
cdr3_aa: CASSSYRQQETQYF

v_call: TRBV4-2
j_call: TRBJ1-3
d_call: NA
clone_size: once
cdr3_nt: TGTGCCAGCAGCCAAGGGACAGCCCCTGGAAACACCATATATTTT
cdr3_aa: CASSQGTAPGNTIYF

v_call: TRBV15
j_call: TRBJ2-3
d_call: TRBD2
clone_size: NA
cdr3_nt: TGTGCCACCAGCAGAGTAGTAGCGGGAGACACAGATACGCAGTATTTT
cdr3_aa: CATSRVVAGDTDTQYF

v_call: TRBV9
j_call: TRBJ2-1
d_call: TRBD2
clone_size: NA
cdr3_nt: TGTGCCACCAGTCCCGGGACTAGCTACAATGAGCAGTTCTTC
cdr3_aa: CATSPGTSYNEQFF

v_call: TRBV4-1
j_call: TRBJ2-7
d_call: TRBD2
clone_size: NA
cdr3_nt: TGCGCCAGCAGCCAACCGGGGGGAAACGAGCAGTACTTC
cdr3_aa: CASSQPGGNEQYF

v_call: TRBV28
j_call: TRBJ2-7
d_call: TRBD2
clone_size: NA
cdr3_nt: TGTGCCAGCAGTTTAAGTAGCGGGTGGTCCTACGAGCAGTACTTC
cdr3_aa: CASSLSSGWSYEQYF

v_call: TRBV7-9
j_call: TRBJ2-7
d_call: TRBD2
clone_size: NA
cdr3_nt: TGTGCCAGCTCCAAAGCGGGGGACGAGCAGTACTTC
cdr3_aa: CASSKAGDEQYF

v_call: TRBV16
j_call: TRBJ2-7
d_call: NA
clone_size: NA
cdr3_nt: TGTGCCAGCAGCAGGGTTGGGTACGAGCAGTACTTC
cdr3_aa: CASSRVGYEQYF

v_call: TRBV5-1
j_call: TRBJ2-7
d_call: TRBD1
clone_size: NA
cdr3_nt: TGCGCCAGCAGCTTCGACAGGGGGCTGTACGAGCAGTACTTC
cdr3_aa: CASSFDRGLYEQYF

v_call: TRBV4-1
j_call: TRBJ2-7
d_call: NA
clone_size: once
cdr3_nt: TGCGCCAGCAGCCAAGCAGGGACAACTTCCTACGAGCAGTACTTC
cdr3_aa: CASSQAGTTSYEQYF

v_call: TRBV28
j_call: TRBJ1-5
d_call: NA
clone_size: NA
cdr3_nt: TGTGCCGGTGCGAGAGGGACTGATCAGCCCCAGCATTTT
cdr3_aa: CAGARGTDQPQHF

v_call: TRBV7-3
j_call: TRBJ2-7
d_call: NA
clone_size: NA
cdr3_nt: TGTGCCAGCAGCTTGGGGGTTGGCGGCTACGAGCAGTACTTC
cdr3_aa: CASSLGVGGYEQYF

v_call: TRBV27
j_call: TRBJ2-5
d_call: NA
clone_size: NA
cdr3_nt: TGTGCCAGCAGACGGACAGCCTCCCTCCAAGAGACCCAGTACTTC
cdr3_aa: CASRRTASLQETQYF

v_call: TRBV10-2
j_call: TRBJ2-1
d_call: TRBD2
clone_size: NA
cdr3_nt: TGCGCCAGCAGTGAGTCGAGGGCTAGCGGGATTTGGGGAGGATTGGATGAGCAGTTCTTC
cdr3_aa: CASSESRASGIWGGLDEQFF

v_call: TRBV5-4
j_call: TRBJ2-2
d_call: NA
clone_size: NA
cdr3_nt: TGTGCCAGCAGCTTCCGGGTCTCGAACACCGGGGAGCTGTTTTTT
cdr3_aa: CASSFRVSNTGELFF

v_call: TRBV28
j_call: TRBJ1-1
d_call: TRBD1
clone_size: NA
cdr3_nt: TGTGCCAGCAGTTTGACAGGGGGGAACACTGAAGCTTTCTTT
cdr3_aa: CASSLTGGNTEAFF

v_call: TRBV27
j_call: TRBJ2-2
d_call: NA
clone_size: NA
cdr3_nt: TGTGCCAGCAGTTTCAGGGGAACCGGGGAGCTGTTTTTT
cdr3_aa: CASSFRGTGELFF

v_call: TRBV7-9
j_call: TRBJ2-7
d_call: NA
clone_size: once
cdr3_nt: TGTGCCAGCAGCTCCTATGACGAGCAGTACTTC
cdr3_aa: CASSSYDEQYF

v_call: TRBV5-6
j_call: TRBJ2-2
d_call: NA
clone_size: NA
cdr3_nt: TGTGCCAGCAGCTTGAAGTGGCGGGCGAACACCGGGGAGCTGTTTTTT
cdr3_aa: CASSLKWRANTGELFF

v_call: TRBV7-6
j_call: TRBJ2-1
d_call: NA
clone_size: NA
cdr3_nt: TGTGCCAGCAGCCCCGAGGTCCTAGCCCACAATGAGCAGTTCTTC
cdr3_aa: CASSPEVLAHNEQFF

v_call: TRBV28
j_call: TRBJ2-7
d_call: NA
clone_size: NA
cdr3_nt: TGTGCCAGCAGTTTATGGGGACGGGACTACGAGCAGTACTTC
cdr3_aa: CASSLWGRDYEQYF

v_call: TRBV27
j_call: TRBJ2-7
d_call: NA
clone_size: NA
cdr3_nt: TGTGCCAGCAGTTCTTATAACGAGCAGTACTTC
cdr3_aa: CASSSYNEQYF

v_call: TRBV9
j_call: TRBJ1-2
d_call: NA
clone_size: NA
cdr3_nt: TGTGCCAGCACCCCCGGCAAGATTAACTATGGCTACACCTTC
cdr3_aa: CASTPGKINYGYTF